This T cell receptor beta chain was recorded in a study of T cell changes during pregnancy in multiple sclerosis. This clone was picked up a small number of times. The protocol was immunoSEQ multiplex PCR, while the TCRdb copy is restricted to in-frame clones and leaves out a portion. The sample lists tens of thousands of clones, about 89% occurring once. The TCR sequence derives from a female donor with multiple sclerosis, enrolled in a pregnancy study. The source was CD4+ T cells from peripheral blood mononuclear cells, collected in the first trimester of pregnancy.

CDR3 sequence: CASSEYGGNQPQHF. For the CDR3, the DNA is TGTGCCAGCAGTGAATATGGAGGGAATCAGCCCCAGCATTTT. This chain uses TRBV25-1 with TRBJ1-5; D is uncertain. The V end was cut by 0 bases, the J end by 4 bases, with 7 bases between. Germline CDR1 is MGHDK and CDR2 is SYGVNS. The CDR3 totals 14 residues.